What follows are 22 T cell receptor beta chains derived from one specimen sequenced in a study of T cell repertoires in cytomegalovirus infection (dated by TCRdb to between 2018 and 2020). The treatment or condition label of this sample denotes: in vitro stimulation with specific CMV peptide epitopes to enrich CMV-specific T cells. The data were produced on an Illumina HiSeq 1500. TCRdb itself trimmed the public reads at Q25 with fastp, ran MiXCR and retained productive beta chains. One record per CDR3 amino acid sequence lists the most common genes and DNA. Counted in this sample were about 770,000 distinct CDR3 sequences; 25% to 35% of them appeared once. The ten top clones hold over 10% of the sample. What these receptors recognize is not known. The specimen was cultured CD8+ T cells from PBMCs, collected from culture after CMV antigen stimulation. These receptors were obtained from a human donor in good health (CMV status not recorded). Some clones in this sample may be carry-over from other donors' samples.

The chain couples TRBV5-1 to TRBJ2-7; TRBD1 is a possible D gene (6 bases). Germline values: CDR1 SGHRS, CDR2 YFSETQ. CDR3 size: 13 residues. V shed 2 bases and J shed 2 bases, with 8 bases lying between them. The CDR3 sequence is CASSLRTAYEQYF. CDR3 sequence (DNA): TGCGCCAGCAGCTTAAGGACAGCCTACGAGCAGTACTTC.

This clonotype was counted a few times. The chain links TRBV6-1 to TRBJ2-3, with TRBD2 matching over 10 bases. Germline V gene lookup returns CDR1 MNHNS and CDR2 SASEGT. After removal of 5 bases from V and 5 bases from J, the junction contained 10 bases not matched to a gene. The CDR3 is 16 amino acids. CDR3 protein: CASSTIAGGTKDTQYF. CDR3 in DNA: TGTGCCAGCAGTACTATAGCGGGGGGAACGAAAGATACGCAGTATTTT.

This chain connects TRBV19 to TRBJ1-5; no firm D call. Trimming stripped 5 bases from V and 0 bases from J, with 11 bases between. CDR1 is LNHDA, CDR2 SQIVND, per germline (reference sequence). This CDR3 has 15 residues. The CDR3 region is CASSATVYSNQPQHF. The DNA of the CDR3 is TGTGCCAGTAGTGCTACGGTGTATAGCAATCAGCCCCAGCATTTT.

This clonotype came up a few times. CDR3 in amino acids: CASSSHTGNEGYYEQYF. The DNA for the CDR3 is TGTGCCAGCAGCTCCCACACAGGGAATGAGGGGTACTACGAGCAGTACTTC. The gene calls are TRBV7-9 and TRBJ2-7; possible D gene TRBD1, 6 bases. CDR1 is SEHNR, CDR2 FQNEAQ, per germline (reference sequence). This CDR3 region has 17 residues. V was shortened by 4 bases and J by 3 bases, with 22 bases between the two germline ends.

This clonotype has more than one count but fewer than ten. The V call is TRBV28, the J call TRBJ1-2; TRBD1 matches 11 bases. Germline lookup yields CDR1 MDHEN and CDR2 SYDVKM. Trimming cost V 2 bases and J 4 bases; bases outside gene matches: 6. The CDR3 covers 16 residues. CDR3 sequence (DNA): TGTGCCAGCAGTTTAACAGGGACAGGGGGGCCCTATGGCTACACCTTC. Protein: CASSLTGTGGPYGYTF.

The V call is TRBV7-6, the J call TRBJ1-4; tentative D call: TRBD1 (5 bases). This CDR3 comprises 18 residues. Germline-derived CDR1 and CDR2 are SGHVS and FNYEAQ. The V end was cut by 5 bases, the J end by 0 bases, with 19 bases between. CDR3: CASSPFSGTRSTNEKLFF. CDR3 in DNA: TGTGCCAGCAGCCCATTTAGCGGGACCCGATCAACTAATGAAAAACTGTTTTTT. The full variable domain, rest sourced from reference TRBV7-6 and TRBJ1-4, is GAGVSQSPRYKVTKRGQDVALRCDPISGHVSLYWYRQALGQGPEFLTYFNYEAQQDKSGLPNDRFSAERPEGSISTLTIQRTEQRDSAMYRCASSPFSGTRSTNEKLFFGSGTQLSVL.

J is TRBJ1-2 and V is TRBV7-9; 7 positions match TRBD1. There are 15 residues in the CDR3. With 1 base clipped from V and 5 bases from J, the junction kept 7 bases outside the gene matches. CDR1 SEHNR and CDR2 FQNEAQ come from the germline V gene (reference sequence). The CDR3 is CASSLGLGTAYGYTF. CDR3 nucleotide sequence: TGTGCCAGCAGCTTAGGGCTAGGGACAGCTTATGGCTACACCTTC.

V and J are TRBV6-5 and TRBJ2-3, with 8 bases matching TRBD2. V gave up 0 bases and J gave up 3 bases; unmatched junction bases: 5. The CDR3 is 16 amino acids. Germline values: CDR1 MNHEY, CDR2 SVGAGI. The CDR3 DNA is TGTGCCAGCAGTTACTCGTTGGTAGCGGGGACAGATACGCAGTATTTT. Its protein is CASSYSLVAGTDTQYF.

The CDR3, as DNA: TGTGCCAGTAGGAGACAGGGGGCTCTTCAGCCCCAGCATTTT. Translation: CASRRQGALQPQHF. The chain combines TRBV19 with TRBJ1-5; 10 bases are a match to TRBD1. Trimming took 6 bases from V and 6 from J; bases not matched to a gene: 5. Germline CDR1 and CDR2: LNHDA and SQIVND (reference sequence). This CDR3 has 14 residues.

This clonotype was counted between two and nine times. The rearrangement joins TRBV2 to TRBJ2-1; a possible D gene is TRBD1 (5 bases). V dropped 3 bases and J dropped 3 bases, with 9 bases sitting between them. Germline lookup yields CDR1 SNHLY and CDR2 FYNNEI. CDR3 length: 14 amino acids. In DNA, the CDR3 is TGTGCCAGCAGTGAGGTGACAGACTACAATGAGCAGTTCTTC. This codes for CASSEVTDYNEQFF.

The genes are TRBV3-1 and TRBJ1-2; tentative D call: TRBD1 (6 bases). Germline values: CDR1 LGHDT, CDR2 YNNKEL (reference sequence). V lost 4 bases, J lost 5 bases, and 17 bases lay in between. The CDR3 runs 15 residues. DNA for the CDR3: TGTGCCAGCAGCCTTCCTGGCAGGGGCGATTATGGCTACACCTTC. Translation gives CASSLPGRGDYGYTF.

This clonotype has a count of ten or more. V and J are TRBV7-2 and TRBJ2-3; 9 bases fit TRBD2. Per germline, CDR1 SGHTA and CDR2 FQGNSA. This CDR3 comprises 17 residues. V shed 2 bases, J shed 0 bases, and the junction held 6 bases outside the gene matches. CDR3 sequence: CASSLPAGGESTDTQYF. As DNA, the CDR3 is TGTGCCAGCAGCTTACCCGCGGGGGGGGAAAGCACAGATACGCAGTATTTT.

This clonotype showed up just a few times. The chain couples TRBV12-3 or TRBV12-4 to TRBJ1-3; the D gene is possibly TRBD1 (5 bases). CDR3 size: 14 residues. The V gene lost 3 bases and the J gene lost 3 bases, with 9 bases spanning the gap. The CDR3 DNA sequence: TGTGCCAGCAGTTTTCAGGGTGTTGGAAACACCATATATTTT. Its translation: CASSFQGVGNTIYF.

This clonotype occurred a few times. The chain is built from TRBV15 and TRBJ2-3, with 9 bases that match TRBD1. V lost 4 bases and J lost 5; bases outside the gene matches: 10. The CDR3 has 16 residues. Looked up from germline, CDR1 is LNHNV and CDR2 is YYDKDF (reference sequence). The CDR3 is CATSTGNRGLGDTQYF. For the CDR3, the DNA is TGTGCCACCAGCACCGGCAACAGGGGGCTCGGAGATACGCAGTATTTT.

The V call is TRBV27, the J call TRBJ2-3; D unclear. Germline V gene sequence: CDR1 MNHEY, CDR2 SMNVEV (reference sequence). The germline V and J ends were trimmed by 5 bases and 4 bases, with 16 bases remaining between them. The CDR3 spans 15 residues. CDR3 nucleotides: TGTGCCAGCAGTCCTCTCCAGCTCGGTTCAGATACGCAGTATTTT. Residues: CASSPLQLGSDTQYF.

On this clonotype itself: Possible read error: a much larger clone is one base away. The chain links TRBV11-2 to TRBJ2-1; D gene uncertain. The germline CDR1 and CDR2 sequences are SGHAT and FQNNGV. The CDR3 contains 11 residues. Trimming removed 2 bases from V and 9 bases from J, with 5 bases in between. In nucleotides, the CDR3 is TGTGCCAGCAGCTTAATAAGTGAGCAGTTCTTC. Translating gives CASSLISEQFF.

This clonotype showed up just a few times. The genes are TRBV6-2 or TRBV6-3 and TRBJ2-7, with 10 nucleotides matching TRBD2. Germline values: CDR1 MNHEY, CDR2 SVGEGT. V shed 9 bases and J 5 bases; nucleotides not matched to a gene: 10. The CDR3 sequence is 14 residues long. The CDR3 region is CARHRLAGVDEQYV. Here the CDR3 DNA reads TGTGCCAGACACCGGCTAGCGGGGGTGGACGAGCAGTACGTC.

This clonotype was counted ten times or more. V and J are TRBV12-3 or TRBV12-4 and TRBJ2-1; 8 bases match TRBD2. The V segment lost 4 bases and the J segment 8 bases; nucleotides outside the gene matches: 7. This CDR3 contains 14 residues. This CDR3 reads CASSWGTRGYEQFF. CDR3 nucleotides: TGTGCCAGCAGTTGGGGGACTAGGGGCTATGAGCAGTTCTTC.

This clonotype was found a few times. The CDR3 nucleotides are TGTGCCAGCAGCTTAGGAGAACTAGCCAAAAACATTCAGTACTTC. Amino acid sequence: CASSLGELAKNIQYF. The chain joins TRBV7-9 to TRBJ2-4; D unclear. The CDR3 totals 15 residues. Per germline, CDR1 SEHNR and CDR2 FQNEAQ (reference sequence). V lost 1 base to trimming and J lost 0 bases, with 7 bases between them.

In its sample, this clonotype was seen many times. The chain recombines TRBV7-8 with TRBJ2-3; D not resolved. CDR3 length: 15 residues. V was cut by 6 bases and J by 0 bases, with 13 bases left in between. From germline, CDR1 is SGHVS and CDR2 FQNEAQ. The CDR3 spells CASRSRPLSTDTQYF. CDR3 DNA: TGTGCCAGCAGGAGTAGGCCTCTTAGCACAGATACGCAGTATTTT. Supplemented by reference TRBV7-8 and TRBJ2-3, the full variable domain reads GAGVSQSPRYKVAKRGQDVALRCDPISGHVSLFWYQQALGQGPEFLTYFQNEAQLDKSGLPSDRFFAERPEGSVSTLKIQRTQQEDSAVYLCASRSRPLSTDTQYFGPGTRLTVL.

With respect to this clonotype: A much larger clone lies a single base off, so this may be a read error. The CDR3 spells CASKESGVSFYNEQFF. CDR3 DNA: TGTGCCAGCAAGGAGAGCGGGGTTAGCTTCTACAATGAGCAGTTCTTC. V gene TRBV7-8 combines with J gene TRBJ2-1; TRBD2 aligns across 7 bases. From germline, CDR1 is SGHVS and CDR2 FQNEAQ. There are 16 residues in the CDR3. V lost 7 bases to trimming and J lost 3 bases; unmatched junction nucleotides: 12.

The rearrangement joins TRBV28 to TRBJ2-7, with a tentative D call TRBD2 (7 bases). Trimming stripped 5 bases from V and 2 bases from J, with 16 bases between. The germline V gene has CDR1 MDHEN and CDR2 SYDVKM. This CDR3 contains 15 residues. The CDR3 protein is CASSLGGGAAYEQYV. As DNA, the CDR3 is TGTGCCAGCAGTCTCGGAGGGGGGGCCGCCTACGAGCAGTACGTC.